This T cell receptor (beta chain) is from a study of T cells in Graves' hyperthyroidism and ophthalmopathy. Amplification of TCR beta CDR3 regions used RNA as the template. A first-round RT-PCR of the TCR CDR3 used the HTBI primer set. TCRdb reanalysed the multiplex PCR reads using MiXCR and keeps one entry per CDR3 protein. The sample comprises over 250,000 distinct CDR3 sequences, approximately 20% of which are singletons, and around 64% rests with the top ten. The CDR3 is 13 residues long. The junction had 0 bases not matched to a gene; V was cut back by 4 bases and J by 1 base. Germline V gives CDR1 SNHLY, CDR2 FYNNEI. This clonotype was seen many times.

Sequenced material: blood. The chain has TRBV2 and TRBJ1-1; 7 nucleotides align to TRBD1. The origin of this receptor is a man aged 25-45 years with Graves' ophthalmopathy. CDR3 protein: CASSGDRNTEAFF. Here the CDR3 DNA reads TGTGCCAGCAGTGGGGACAGGAACACTGAAGCTTTCTTT.